The present TCR beta chain was sequenced within a study of T cell repertoires in cytomegalovirus infection. Across the study: Signatures in public TCR beta sequences pointed to both CMV infection and matching HLA type. Whole-study results and caveats: Dominating the ex vivo response were TCR beta clonotypes that were CMV-specific and HLA-C-restricted.

As for this clonotype: Its antigen is unknown.

V was pared by 6 bases and J by 3 bases, with 12 bases between. The CDR3 is made up of 13 amino acids. Germline V lookup: CDR1 SGHVS, CDR2 FNYEAQ. TCRdb reprocessed the reads with MiXCR, giving one entry per CDR3 protein. The sample records around 120,000 distinct CDR3 sequences, around 45% being singletons. The V gene is TRBV7-6, the J gene TRBJ2-7; weak D call: TRBD2 (5 bases). The source material was CD8+ T cells from cultured PBMCs, sampled from culture after CMV antigen stimulation. The clonotype originates from a human donor in good health (CMV status not recorded). Some clones in this sample may be carry-over from other donors' samples. CDR3 DNA: TGTGCCAGCAGAAAGGGAGAGGGCTACGAGCAGTACTTC. This sequence encodes CASRKGEGYEQYF.